One sample yielded the 10 T cell receptor beta chains listed below, sequenced in a study of T cells in Graves' hyperthyroidism and ophthalmopathy. Using RNA transcripts as the source, TCR beta CDR3 regions were amplified. Using the HTBI primer set, a first-round RT-PCR was run on the TCR CDR3. Each CDR3 protein gets one entry after TCRdb re-called the multiplex PCR reads with MiXCR. This sample has 380,000 or so distinct CDR3 sequences, with 15% to 20% found just once. The sequenced sample consisted of blood. The receptors shown here come from a woman in her late teens or twenties with Graves' hyperthyroidism.

This clonotype was counted ten times or more. The chain carries TRBV6-5 and TRBJ2-7; perhaps TRBD1 as D (5 bases). The CDR3 has 14 amino acids. Germline V gives CDR1 MNHEY, CDR2 SVGAGI. Trimming took 0 bases from V and 4 from J, leaving 10 bases between them. The CDR3 coding sequence is TGTGCCAGCAGTTACTCCCACAGGTTTTACGAGCAGTACTTC. It codes for CASSYSHRFYEQYF.

This clonotype was observed at least ten times. V gene TRBV6-5 combines with J gene TRBJ1-2; no definite D call. This CDR3 contains 13 residues. Germline V gene lookup returns CDR1 MNHEY and CDR2 SVGAGI. The V end lost 0 bases, the J end lost 9 bases, and 11 bases lay between the germline ends. The CDR3 sequence is CASSYSRHPSYTF. CDR3 nucleotide sequence: TGTGCCAGCAGTTACTCGAGGCATCCCAGCTACACCTTC.

This clonotype was observed at least ten times. The chain combines TRBV5-1 with TRBJ2-2; 7 positions match TRBD2. This CDR3 has 16 amino acids. Per germline, CDR1 SGHRS and CDR2 YFSETQ. V shed 0 bases and J 4 bases; nucleotides not matched to a gene: 6. CDR3: CASSLARLAGTGELFF. The CDR3 DNA reads TGCGCCAGCAGCTTGGCCCGACTAGCAGGCACCGGGGAGCTGTTTTTT. Based on the CDR3 plus reference TRBV5-1 and TRBJ2-2, the full variable domain is KAGVTQTPRYLIKTRGQQVTLSCSPISGHRSVSWYQQTPGQGLQFLFEYFSETQRNKGNFPGRFSGRQFSNSRSEMNVSTLELGDSALYLCASSLARLAGTGELFFGEGSRLTVL.

The chain recombines TRBV6-2 or TRBV6-3 with TRBJ1-1, with D unclear. The germline V and J ends were trimmed by 0 bases and 1 base, with 6 bases remaining between them. CDR3 length equals 14 residues. Germline-derived CDR1 and CDR2 are MNHEY and SVGEGT. The CDR3 loop reads CASSYSAPNTEAFF. CDR3 nucleotide sequence: TGTGCCAGCAGTTACTCTGCACCGAACACTGAAGCTTTCTTT.

Many counts were recorded for this clonotype. The J gene is TRBJ2-7, the V gene TRBV20-1, with a tentative D call TRBD2 (6 bases). Germline-derived CDR1 and CDR2 are DFQATT and SNEGSKA (reference sequence). There are 15 residues in the CDR3. V dropped 6 bases and J dropped 3 bases, with 21 bases sitting between them. CDR3 region: CSAVAAGQDYYEQYF. CDR3 bases: TGCAGTGCCGTAGCTGCGGGGCAGGACTACTACGAGCAGTACTTC.

The gene calls are TRBV16 and TRBJ1-2; TRBD1 might be the D (6 bases). This CDR3 has 14 amino acids. CDR1 and CDR2 from the germline V gene are KGHSY and FQNENV. Trimming shortened V by 0 bases and J by 4 bases, and 9 bases separated the two germline ends. The CDR3 coding sequence is TGTGCCAGCAGCCAATCCGCGACAGGCTATGGCTACACCTTC. Its translation: CASSQSATGYGYTF. The complete variable domain, with remaining parts taken from reference TRBV16 and TRBJ1-2, reads GEEVAQTPKHLVRGEGQKAKLYCAPIKGHSYVFWYQQVLKNEFKFLISFQNENVFDETGMPKERFSAKCLPNSPCSLEIQATKLEDSAVYFCASSQSATGYGYTFGSGTRLTVV.

This clonotype was counted at least ten times. This rearrangement joins TRBV20-1 to TRBJ1-5; 10 bases map to TRBD1. This CDR3 spans 13 amino acids. Looked up from germline, CDR1 is DFQATT and CDR2 is SNEGSKA (reference sequence). The ends lost 4 bases at V and 5 bases at J; junction bases unmatched: 2. Here the CDR3 DNA reads TGCAGTGCTACGACAGGGGGCGATCAGCCCCAGCATTTT. It specifies CSATTGGDQPQHF.

This clonotype was seen many times. The chain carries TRBV28 and TRBJ2-2; 9 nucleotides agree with TRBD1. This CDR3 region has 14 residues. From germline, CDR1 is MDHEN and CDR2 SYDVKM. Trimming cost V 5 bases and J 6 bases; bases outside gene matches: 4. CDR3 coding DNA: TGTGCCAGCAGTCCGACAGGGGGACCCGGGGAGCTGTTTTTT. Protein sequence: CASSPTGGPGELFF.

This clonotype has a count of ten or more. The chain uses TRBV4-2 and TRBJ1-5, with D perhaps matching TRBD1 (5 bases). V was shortened by 4 bases and J by 4 bases, with 11 bases between the two germline ends. The CDR3 extends over 14 amino acids. In germline, CDR1 is LGHNA, CDR2 YNFKEQ. The DNA for the CDR3 is TGTGCCAGCAGCCGTTTCTCAGGGAATCAGCCCCAGCATTTT. As protein: CASSRFSGNQPQHF.

This clonotype was seen repeatedly, ten times or more. This rearrangement joins TRBV20-1 to TRBJ1-4; D perhaps matches TRBD1 (5 bases). From germline, CDR1 is DFQATT and CDR2 SNEGSKA (reference sequence). The V gene lost 5 bases and the J gene lost 8 bases, with 18 bases spanning the gap. This CDR3 spans 14 amino acids. The chain's CDR3 is CSAAAGPQGEKLFF. DNA of the CDR3: TGCAGTGCTGCGGCGGGACCCCAAGGCGAAAAACTGTTTTTT.